This TCR beta chain was recovered during a study of somatic mutations in cytotoxic T cells in rheumatoid arthritis. TCRdb's table, derived via immunoSEQ multiplex PCR, lists solely in-frame clones and lacks some. The sample yields around 13,000 clones, about four fifths seen once. Germline CDR1 SGHNT, CDR2 YYREEE (reference sequence). The V and J ends lost 0 bases and 4 bases respectively, with 22 bases between them. The CDR3 is made up of 18 amino acids. This chain joins TRBV5-4 and TRBJ1-2; D is possibly TRBD1 (5 bases). The origin of this receptor is an adult with rheumatoid arthritis. The source material was CD8+ T cells sorted from blood. The CDR3 loop is CASSLVYLPVTELYGYTF. In DNA, the CDR3 is TGTGCCAGCAGCTTGGTATATCTACCTGTGACAGAACTCTATGGCTACACCTTC.